These T cell receptor beta chains were read from a single sample in a study. Each CDR3 protein gets one entry after TCRdb re-called the multiplex PCR reads with MiXCR. The sample comprises under 1,000 distinct CDR3 sequences, 3% to 4% of which are singletons, and roughly 29% rests with the top ten. Sequenced sample: naive CD4+ T cells sorted from blood. Receptor source: a female donor with breast cancer. CDR3s include the opening cysteine and the closing phenylalanine or tryptophan. Each record gives: V gene, J gene, D gene, clone size, CDR3 protein, CDR3 DNA. A D gene is named only where the DNA matches it firmly. Each size is how often the clone was seen (once, few, many) or a class if it is expanded.

V: TRBV12-3/TRBV12-4; J: TRBJ1-2; D: .; size: large; CDR3: CASSAGIQRGYTF; DNA: TGTGCCAGCAGTGCCGGGATTCAAAGGGGCTACACCTTC
V: TRBV12-3/TRBV12-4; J: TRBJ1-2; D: TRBD1; size: medium-sized; CDR3: CASSHRTGTAYGYTF; DNA: TGTGCCAGCAGTCACCGGACAGGGACGGCCTATGGCTACACCTTC
V: TRBV12-3/TRBV12-4; J: TRBJ1-2; D: TRBD1; size: many; CDR3: CASSPDGQGYGYTF; DNA: TGTGCCAGCAGCCCGGACGGACAGGGCTATGGCTACACCTTC
V: TRBV12-3/TRBV12-4; J: TRBJ1-2; D: .; size: medium-sized; CDR3: CASGGNSNYGYTF; DNA: TGTGCCAGCGGAGGGAATTCCAACTATGGCTACACCTTC
V: TRBV12-3/TRBV12-4; J: TRBJ1-2; D: .; size: medium-sized; CDR3: CASSLVAGFYGYTF; DNA: TGTGCCAGCAGTTTAGTTGCAGGTTTCTATGGCTACACCTTC
V: TRBV12-3/TRBV12-4; J: TRBJ1-2; D: .; size: medium-sized; CDR3: CASRWGGYSGYTF; DNA: TGTGCCAGCAGATGGGGCGGTTACAGTGGCTACACCTTC
V: TRBV12-3/TRBV12-4; J: TRBJ1-2; D: .; size: medium-sized; CDR3: CASTPYPNYGYTF; DNA: TGTGCCAGCACCCCTTATCCCAACTATGGCTACACCTTC
V: TRBV12-3/TRBV12-4; J: TRBJ1-2; D: .; size: medium-sized; CDR3: CASRDTGLVYGYTF; DNA: TGTGCCAGCAGGGATACGGGACTGGTATATGGCTACACCTTC
V: TRBV12-3/TRBV12-4; J: TRBJ1-2; D: TRBD1; size: many; CDR3: CASSFRDRIYGYTF; DNA: TGTGCCAGCAGTTTCCGGGACAGGATCTATGGCTACACCTTC
V: TRBV12-3/TRBV12-4; J: TRBJ1-2; D: .; size: medium-sized; CDR3: CASFQMGGYTF; DNA: TGTGCCAGCTTCCAAATGGGAGGCTACACCTTC
V: TRBV12-3/TRBV12-4; J: TRBJ1-2; D: .; size: many; CDR3: CASSPDGYGYTF; DNA: TGTGCCAGCAGTCCGGACGGCTATGGCTACACCTTC
V: TRBV12-3/TRBV12-4; J: TRBJ1-2; D: .; size: large; CDR3: CASSPGGDYGYTF; DNA: TGTGCCAGCAGTCCTGGAGGTGACTATGGCTACACCTTC
V: TRBV12-3/TRBV12-4; J: TRBJ1-2; D: .; size: hyperexpanded; CDR3: CASSLNGVRGGGYTF; DNA: TGTGCCAGCAGCTTAAATGGGGTTCGCGGAGGTGGCTACACCTTC
V: TRBV12-3/TRBV12-4; J: TRBJ1-2; D: .; size: many; CDR3: CASRTGTGYGYTF; DNA: TGTGCCAGCAGGACCGGGACGGGCTATGGCTACACCTTC
V: TRBV12-3/TRBV12-4; J: TRBJ1-2; D: .; size: large; CDR3: CASSLAVLGGGYTF; DNA: TGTGCCAGCAGTTTAGCGGTCCTTGGAGGAGGCTACACCTTC
V: TRBV12-3/TRBV12-4; J: TRBJ1-2; D: .; size: large; CDR3: CASSLGQTYGYTF; DNA: TGTGCCAGCAGTTTAGGACAAACCTATGGCTACACCTTC
V: TRBV12-3/TRBV12-4; J: TRBJ1-2; D: TRBD1; size: large; CDR3: CASSPAVGQGVFSYGYTF; DNA: TGTGCCAGCAGTCCAGCCGTGGGACAGGGCGTCTTTTCCTATGGCTACACCTTC
V: TRBV12-3/TRBV12-4; J: TRBJ1-2; D: .; size: large; CDR3: CASSTALNYGYTF; DNA: TGTGCCAGCAGTACAGCCCTCAACTATGGCTACACCTTC
V: TRBV12-3/TRBV12-4; J: TRBJ1-2; D: .; size: medium-sized; CDR3: CATFRPDYGYTF; DNA: TGTGCCACCTTTCGACCGGACTATGGCTACACCTTC
V: TRBV12-3/TRBV12-4; J: TRBJ1-2; D: TRBD1; size: large; CDR3: CASTWTGDGYTF; DNA: TGTGCCAGCACTTGGACAGGAGATGGCTACACCTTC
V: TRBV12-3/TRBV12-4; J: TRBJ1-2; D: TRBD1; size: few; CDR3: CASRTGRAYGYTF; DNA: TGTGCCAGCAGGACAGGGAGGGCCTATGGCTACACCTTC
V: TRBV12-3/TRBV12-4; J: TRBJ1-2; D: .; size: medium-sized; CDR3: CASSPSNYGYTF; DNA: TGTGCCAGCAGTCCTTCTAACTATGGCTACACCTTC
V: TRBV12-3/TRBV12-4; J: TRBJ1-2; D: .; size: medium-sized; CDR3: CASSLAGISDYGYTF; DNA: TGTGCCAGCAGTTTGGCAGGGATTAGTGACTATGGCTACACCTTC
V: TRBV12-3/TRBV12-4; J: TRBJ1-2; D: .; size: large; CDR3: CASSTVGNYGYTF; DNA: TGTGCCAGCAGTACCGTGGGTAACTATGGCTACACCTTC
V: TRBV12-3/TRBV12-4; J: TRBJ1-2; D: .; size: medium-sized; CDR3: CASSKRAANYGYTF; DNA: TGTGCCAGCAGTAAAAGGGCAGCTAACTATGGCTACACCTTC
V: TRBV12-3/TRBV12-4; J: TRBJ1-2; D: .; size: many; CDR3: CASSLAGFDYGYTF; DNA: TGTGCCAGCAGTTTAGCAGGGTTTGACTATGGCTACACCTTC
V: TRBV12-3/TRBV12-4; J: TRBJ1-2; D: .; size: medium-sized; CDR3: CASSLGRGGYTF; DNA: TGTGCCAGCAGTTTGGGTAGAGGTGGCTACACCTTC
V: TRBV12-3/TRBV12-4; J: TRBJ1-2; D: TRBD1; size: large; CDR3: CASSSPTGALNYGYTF; DNA: TGTGCCAGCAGTTCACCCACAGGGGCACTAAACTATGGCTACACCTTC
V: TRBV12-3/TRBV12-4; J: TRBJ1-2; D: .; size: medium-sized; CDR3: CASSNTGTLSYGYTF; DNA: TGTGCCAGCAGTAATACAGGGACCTTGAGCTATGGCTACACCTTC
V: TRBV12-3/TRBV12-4; J: TRBJ1-2; D: TRBD1; size: medium-sized; CDR3: CASGTGIYGYTF; DNA: TGTGCCAGCGGGACAGGGATCTATGGCTACACCTTC
V: TRBV12-3/TRBV12-4; J: TRBJ1-2; D: .; size: medium-sized; CDR3: CASSFGTSKGYTF; DNA: TGTGCCAGCAGCTTCGGGACTTCTAAAGGCTACACCTTC
V: TRBV12-3/TRBV12-4; J: TRBJ1-2; D: .; size: large; CDR3: CASSSIKDTAAAYGYTF; DNA: TGTGCCAGCAGTTCGATCAAGGACACGGCGGCGGCCTATGGCTACACCTTC
V: TRBV12-3/TRBV12-4; J: TRBJ1-2; D: .; size: large; CDR3: CASSGDYGYTF; DNA: TGTGCCAGCAGTGGGGACTATGGCTACACCTTC
V: TRBV12-5; J: TRBJ1-2; D: .; size: large; CDR3: CASVPDRWYGYTF; DNA: TGTGCTAGTGTACCGGACCGGTGGTATGGCTACACCTTC
V: TRBV12-3/TRBV12-4; J: TRBJ1-2; D: TRBD1; size: many; CDR3: CASSSDRDRPYYGYTF; DNA: TGTGCCAGCAGTTCGGACCGGGACAGGCCATACTATGGCTACACCTTC
V: TRBV12-3/TRBV12-4; J: TRBJ1-2; D: TRBD1; size: large; CDR3: CASSFRTGYGYTF; DNA: TGTGCCAGCAGTTTTCGGACAGGGTACGGCTACACCTTC
V: TRBV12-3/TRBV12-4; J: TRBJ1-2; D: .; size: medium-sized; CDR3: CASSRGDRNYGYTF; DNA: TGTGCCAGCAGTCGAGGGGATCGGAACTATGGCTACACCTTC
V: TRBV12-3/TRBV12-4; J: TRBJ1-2; D: .; size: medium-sized; CDR3: CASSPGRNNYGYTF; DNA: TGTGCCAGCAGTCCGGGACGGAATAACTATGGCTACACCTTC
V: TRBV12-3/TRBV12-4; J: TRBJ1-2; D: TRBD1; size: medium-sized; CDR3: CASIRTNDRDGRGYTF; DNA: TGTGCCAGCATCCGGACCAACGACAGGGACGGGCGCGGCTACACCTTC
V: TRBV12-3/TRBV12-4; J: TRBJ1-2; D: TRBD1; size: large; CDR3: CASWDSLINYGYTF; DNA: TGTGCCAGCTGGGACAGTCTCATTAACTATGGCTACACCTTC
V: TRBV12-3/TRBV12-4; J: TRBJ1-2; D: .; size: medium-sized; CDR3: CASSAPRVSPSGGYTF; DNA: TGTGCCAGCAGCGCTCCAAGGGTGTCTCCCTCGGGTGGCTACACCTTC
V: TRBV12-3/TRBV12-4; J: TRBJ1-2; D: .; size: medium-sized; CDR3: CASSASLNYGYTF; DNA: TGTGCCAGCAGTGCCTCTTTGAACTATGGCTACACCTTC
V: TRBV12-3/TRBV12-4; J: TRBJ1-2; D: TRBD1; size: medium-sized; CDR3: CASSDRRRDGYTF; DNA: TGTGCCAGCTCGGACAGGAGGCGAGATGGCTACACCTTC
V: TRBV12-3/TRBV12-4; J: TRBJ1-2; D: TRBD1; size: medium-sized; CDR3: CASSPAGQGYGYTF; DNA: TGTGCCAGCAGTCCAGCCGGACAGGGCTATGGCTACACCTTC
V: TRBV12-3/TRBV12-4; J: TRBJ1-2; D: .; size: medium-sized; CDR3: CASSRGWGDYGYTF; DNA: TGTGCCAGCAGCCGGGGTTGGGGTGACTATGGCTACACCTTC
V: TRBV12-3/TRBV12-4; J: TRBJ1-2; D: TRBD1; size: medium-sized; CDR3: CASSPGQEYGYTF; DNA: TGTGCCAGCAGCCCGGGACAGGAATATGGCTACACCTTC
V: TRBV12-3/TRBV12-4; J: TRBJ1-2; D: TRBD1; size: medium-sized; CDR3: CASSPGQINYGYTF; DNA: TGTGCCAGCAGCCCGGGACAGATTAACTATGGCTACACCTTC
V: TRBV12-3/TRBV12-4; J: TRBJ1-2; D: .; size: medium-sized; CDR3: CASSFARAIYGYTF; DNA: TGTGCCAGCAGTTTTGCCCGGGCCATCTATGGCTACACCTTC
V: TRBV12-3/TRBV12-4; J: TRBJ1-2; D: .; size: large; CDR3: CASSLGVDYGYTF; DNA: TGTGCCAGCAGTTTAGGGGTGGACTATGGCTACACCTTC
V: TRBV12-3/TRBV12-4; J: TRBJ1-2; D: .; size: many; CDR3: CASSQTEDGYTF; DNA: TGTGCCAGCAGCCAGACAGAGGATGGCTACACCTTC
V: TRBV12-3/TRBV12-4; J: TRBJ1-2; D: .; size: medium-sized; CDR3: CASSPLVMRGTYGYTF; DNA: TGTGCCAGCAGTCCCCTCGTTATGCGAGGGACCTATGGCTACACCTTC
V: TRBV12-3/TRBV12-4; J: TRBJ1-2; D: .; size: medium-sized; CDR3: CASRTGTDYGYTF; DNA: TGTGCCAGCAGAACCGGGACGGATTATGGCTACACCTTC
V: TRBV12-3/TRBV12-4; J: TRBJ1-2; D: .; size: medium-sized; CDR3: CASSVDQVSGYTF; DNA: TGTGCCAGCAGCGTCGACCAGGTTTCTGGCTACACCTTC
V: TRBV12-3/TRBV12-4; J: TRBJ1-2; D: .; size: many; CDR3: CASSLPGRDYGYTF; DNA: TGTGCCAGCAGTTTACCAGGGCGGGACTATGGCTACACCTTC